The 28 T cell receptor beta chains below were found in one sample sequenced in a study of Graves' ophthalmopathy and Graves' hyperthyroidism. Scientists amplified the TCR beta CDR3 regions from RNA transcripts. RT-PCR in the first round used HTBI primers; a second-round multiplex PCR followed. TCRdb reanalysed the multiplex PCR reads using MiXCR and keeps one entry per CDR3 protein. The sample holds over 45,000 distinct CDR3 sequences, 50% seen once. The sample consisted of peripheral blood. The receptors were gathered from an adult man with Graves' ophthalmopathy.

The V gene is TRBV20-1, the J gene TRBJ2-1; 7 bases line up with TRBD2. In germline, CDR1 is DFQATT, CDR2 SNEGSKA (reference sequence). The CDR3 is made up of 14 amino acids. J gave up 2 bases and V 6 bases, and 7 bases lay outside the gene matches. The CDR3 protein is CSALGGSPYNEQFF. The CDR3 nucleotides are TGCAGTGCCCTGGGCGGGAGCCCCTACAATGAGCAGTTCTTC.

The chain employs TRBV10-3 and TRBJ2-5, with 8 positions matching TRBD2. The junction had 5 bases not matched to a gene; V was cut back by 3 bases and J by 5 bases. Germline V CDR1 and CDR2: ENHRY, SYGVKD. The CDR3 is 14 amino acids. The CDR3: CAISDSGASETQYF. DNA for the CDR3: TGTGCCATCAGTGATAGCGGGGCCTCGGAGACCCAGTACTTC.

The rearrangement links TRBV19 to TRBJ1-1; 8 positions agree with TRBD1. The germline V gene has CDR1 LNHDA and CDR2 SQIVND (reference sequence). J lost 4 bases, V lost 7 bases, and 5 bases had no gene match. This CDR3 has 13 residues. CDR3 coding DNA: TGTGCCAGTACCCGGACAGGGAGCACTGAAGCTTTCTTT. Translating it yields CASTRTGSTEAFF.

Ten or more counts support this clonotype. This may come from a read error, since a much larger clone is one base off. This chain joins TRBV7-2 and TRBJ1-5, with 10 positions matching TRBD1. The CDR3 spans 16 residues. Germline CDR1 SGHTA, CDR2 FQGNSA. Trimming removed 2 bases from V and 6 bases from J; junction bases left unmatched: 7. The chain's CDR3 is CASSLRRTGGVQPQHF. CDR3 DNA: TGTGCCAGCAGCTTACGTCGGACAGGGGGTGTTCAGCCCCAGCATTTT.

This sequence joins TRBV6-5 and TRBJ2-7, with D perhaps being TRBD1 or TRBD2 (5 bases each). V was trimmed by 5 bases and J by 2 bases, leaving 19 bases between them. The germline V gene encodes CDR1 MNHEY and CDR2 SVGAGI. The CDR3 length is 16 residues. CDR3 bases: TGTGCCAGCAGTGAAGCTGGGGCAGGACTCACCTACGAGCAGTACTTC. This translates into CASSEAGAGLTYEQYF.

This clonotype is labeled medium-sized. The V and J genes are TRBV10-3 and TRBJ2-1, with D tentatively TRBD2 (6 bases). V lost 3 bases to trimming and J lost 12 bases, with 24 bases between them. The CDR3 length is 16 residues. Germline assignment: CDR1 ENHRY and CDR2 SYGVKD. CDR3 amino acids: CAISDLGQGGVRAQFF. DNA for the CDR3: TGTGCCATCAGTGACCTGGGGCAGGGAGGAGTTAGGGCGCAGTTCTTC.

The chain combines TRBV14 with TRBJ1-1; no clear D gene. The germline gives CDR1 SGHDN, CDR2 FVKESK. This CDR3 region has 16 residues. V was cut by 1 base and J by 1 base, with 13 bases left in between. CDR3 protein: CASSQATGGPNTEAFF. CDR3 DNA: TGTGCCAGCAGCCAAGCAACGGGAGGGCCGAACACTGAAGCTTTCTTT.

The rearrangement links TRBV20-1 to TRBJ2-7; 8 nucleotides align to TRBD2. The germline gives CDR1 DFQATT, CDR2 SNEGSKA (reference sequence). The CDR3 has 13 residues. V lost 3 bases to trimming and J lost 0 bases; unmatched junction nucleotides: 1. This chain's CDR3 is CSASSGISYEQYF. In DNA form, the CDR3 reads TGCAGTGCTAGTAGCGGGATCTCCTACGAGCAGTACTTC.

The chain carries TRBV9 and TRBJ2-7; the D is unclear. The V end lost 4 bases, the J end lost 3 bases, and 17 bases lay between the germline ends. This CDR3 has 15 residues. Germline CDR1 reads SGDLS; CDR2 reads YYNGEE. The CDR3 coding sequence is TGTGCCAGCAGCCCGGTCGGGCTTATCGTCTACGAGCAGTACTTC. This sequence encodes CASSPVGLIVYEQYF.

The chain recombines TRBV15 with TRBJ2-7, with TRBD1 as a possible D gene (5 bases). Germline V gene lookup returns CDR1 LNHNV and CDR2 YYDKDF (reference sequence). The CDR3 sequence is 16 residues long. V was clipped by 1 base and J by 1 base, with 14 bases between them. In nucleotides, the CDR3 is TGTGCCACCAGCAGAGCAGCTGGGGCGACATCCTACGAGCAGTACTTC. The encoded protein is CATSRAAGATSYEQYF.

The table lists this clonotype with a few counts. The V gene is TRBV7-2, the J gene TRBJ2-7; D is perhaps TRBD2 (5 bases). The CDR3 loop spans 15 amino acids. Trimming took 0 bases from V and 2 from J, leaving 11 bases between them. CDR1 is SGHTA and CDR2 is FQGNSA in the germline V gene. The CDR3 region is CASSLAPGVAYEQYF. The CDR3 DNA reads TGTGCCAGCAGCTTAGCCCCCGGGGTGGCCTACGAGCAGTACTTC.

This rearrangement joins TRBV3-1 to TRBJ1-1; perhaps TRBD1 as D (5 bases). There are 12 residues in the CDR3. Germline V gene lookup returns CDR1 LGHDT and CDR2 YNNKEL (reference sequence). Trimming stripped 6 bases from V and 10 bases from J, with 15 bases between. The CDR3, as DNA: TGTGCCAGCAGAGGGGCGGGTTCAGGAGCTTTCTTT. It translates to CASRGAGSGAFF.

This clonotype was seen repeatedly, ten times or more. CDR3 sequence: CASSVGAYEQYF. As DNA, the CDR3 is TGTGCCAGCAGCGTGGGGGCCTACGAGCAGTACTTC. J is TRBJ2-7 and V is TRBV11-2; D is possibly TRBD1 or TRBD2 (5 bases each). V was clipped by 5 bases and J by 2 bases, with 7 bases between them. Germline V gene lookup returns CDR1 SGHAT and CDR2 FQNNGV. The CDR3 is made up of 12 amino acids. Full variable domain (rest looked up from reference TRBV11-2 and TRBJ2-7): EAGVAQSPRYKIIEKRQSVAFWCNPISGHATLYWYQQILGQGPKLLIQFQNNGVVDDSQLPKDRFSAERLKGVDSTLKIQPAKLEDSAVYLCASSVGAYEQYFGPGTRLTVT.

With regard to this clonotype: Given a much more abundant clone one base away, this may be a read error. The CDR3 DNA sequence: TGTGCCAGCAGTTTTCGGGGGACACATTCACCCCTCCACTTT. Residues: CASSFRGTHSPLHF. The chain has TRBV7-8 and TRBJ1-6; tentatively, D is TRBD1 (6 bases). This CDR3 is 14 amino acids long. Germline assignment: CDR1 SGHVS and CDR2 FQNEAQ. Trimming stripped 6 bases from V and 8 bases from J, with 14 bases between. Together with reference TRBV7-8 and TRBJ1-6, the CDR3 gives the full variable domain: GAGVSQSPRYKVAKRGQDVALRCDPISGHVSLFWYQQALGQGPEFLTYFQNEAQLDKSGLPSDRFFAERPEGSVSTLKIQRTQQEDSAVYLCASSFRGTHSPLHFGNGTRLTVT.

The chain links TRBV7-9 to TRBJ2-3; 13 positions agree with TRBD2. This CDR3 spans 15 amino acids. Germline V lookup: CDR1 SEHNR, CDR2 FQNEAQ (reference sequence). V shed 6 bases, J shed 5 bases, and the junction held 5 bases outside the gene matches. The CDR3 DNA follows: TGTGCCAGCAGTCCCGGACTAGCGGGAGAAGATACGCAGTATTTT. Residues: CASSPGLAGEDTQYF.

This clonotype rates as medium-sized. The V gene is TRBV7-9, the J gene TRBJ1-6; D not certain. The CDR3 sequence is 15 residues long. From germline, CDR1 is SEHNR and CDR2 FQNEAQ (reference sequence). With 1 base removed from V and 6 bases from J, the gap between germline ends came to 10 bases. CDR3 loop: CASSLEVGGNSPLHF. The CDR3 region has the DNA TGTGCCAGCAGCTTAGAGGTGGGTGGTAATTCACCCCTCCACTTT.

The chain combines TRBV6-1 with TRBJ2-2; D perhaps matches TRBD2 (5 bases). The CDR3 consists of 14 residues. The V gene's germline CDR1 is MNHNS and CDR2 SASEGT. The V gene lost 7 bases and the J gene lost 2 bases, with 11 bases spanning the gap. Here the CDR3 reads CASTGVVNTGELFF. CDR3 in DNA: TGTGCCAGCACCGGGGTAGTAAACACCGGGGAGCTGTTTTTT.

On this clonotype: One end of the junction varies from germline; a read error may be responsible. The V and J genes are TRBV6-2 or TRBV6-3 and TRBJ1-4, with D tentatively TRBD1 (6 bases). Per the germline V gene, CDR1 is MNHEY and CDR2 is SVGEGT. The CDR3 is 14 residues long. The CDR3 is CASRGHRTNEKLLF. CDR3 DNA: TGTGCCAGCAGGGGACACAGGACTAATGAGAAACTGCTTTTT.

The table lists this clonotype with many counts. One end of the junction varies from germline; a read error may be responsible. The chain recombines TRBV7-7 with TRBJ2-5; 10 positions match TRBD2. This CDR3 spans 15 amino acids. Germline V gene sequence: CDR1 SSHAT, CDR2 FNYEAQ (reference sequence). The DNA for the CDR3 is TGTGCTAGCAGCGCTACTAGCGGGAATGGGGAGACCCAGTACTTC. Amino acid sequence: CASSATSGNGETQYF.

As for this clonotype: Relative to the germline gene, one junction end is altered; a read error may explain this. The chain combines TRBV15 with TRBJ2-3, with 10 bases fitting TRBD1. CDR3 length: 13 residues. From germline, CDR1 is LNHNV and CDR2 YYDKDF (reference sequence). The CDR3, as DNA: TGTGCCACATCGACAGGGGGCACAGATACGCGGTATTTT. Residues: CATSTGGTDTRYF.

This clonotype was detected many times. V and J are TRBV9 and TRBJ2-3, with a weak D call TRBD1 (6 bases). The CDR3 has 18 amino acids. CDR1 and CDR2 (germline): SGDLS, YYNGEE. Trimming stripped 0 bases from V and 8 bases from J, with 25 bases between. CDR3 in DNA: TGTGCCAGCAGCGTAGGACTTGGGGGCGTACTCGAAGAAAGTACGCAGTATTTT. Translated: CASSVGLGGVLEESTQYF.

This rearrangement joins TRBV6-6 to TRBJ2-2, with D perhaps matching TRBD1 or TRBD2 (5 bases each). The CDR3 has 14 residues. The V and J ends lost 2 bases and 3 bases respectively, with 7 bases between them. Germline CDR1 and CDR2: MNHNY and SVGAGI (reference sequence). The CDR3 is CASSYGGDTGELFF. The CDR3 nucleotides read TGTGCCAGCAGTTACGGGGGTGACACCGGGGAGCTGTTTTTT.

The chain is built from TRBV10-3 and TRBJ2-2, with TRBD2 matching 16 bases. V was pared by 4 bases and J by 4 bases, with 6 bases of the junction left unmatched. There are 18 residues in the CDR3. Germline-derived CDR1 and CDR2 are ENHRY and SYGVKD. CDR3 nucleotide sequence: TGTGCCATCAGTGCGGGACTAGCGGGAGGGCCGGGCACCGGGGAGCTGTTTTTT. The encoded protein is CAISAGLAGGPGTGELFF.

This chain connects TRBV7-2 to TRBJ2-5; 7 positions agree with TRBD1. Per germline, CDR1 SGHTA and CDR2 FQGNSA. V trimming: 3 bases; J trimming: 9 bases; junction bases outside the gene matches: 13. The CDR3 has 15 residues. DNA of the CDR3: TGTGCCAGCAGCTTGGGGTCAGGGGGTAGTCAGCCCCAGTACTTC. This gives the protein CASSLGSGGSQPQYF.

On this clonotype itself: A junction boundary mismatches the germline segment, possibly from a read error. This sequence joins TRBV7-2 and TRBJ1-1; D remains ambiguous. The germline V gene encodes CDR1 SGHTA and CDR2 FQGNSA. CDR3 size: 14 residues. The CDR3 DNA sequence: TGTGCCTGCAGCTTAGCGGTGGTGAACACTGAAGCTTTCTTT. Its translation is CACSLAVVNTEAFF.

On this clonotype: At one of its ends the junction is not consistent with the germline gene, which may arise from a read error. The chain employs TRBV7-3 and TRBJ2-1; 9 bases line up with TRBD2. CDR1 is SGHTA and CDR2 is FQGTGA in the germline V gene. This CDR3 has 15 residues. The CDR3 bases are TGTGCCAGCAGCTTAGCGGCGGGGGGGGACAATGAGCGGTTCTTC. Its protein product is CASSLAAGGDNERFF.

The chain combines TRBV6-1 with TRBJ1-2; D remains ambiguous. V was shortened by 4 bases and J by 8 bases, with 17 bases between the two germline ends. The CDR3 sequence is 14 residues long. The V gene's germline CDR1 is MNHNS and CDR2 SASEGT. This chain's CDR3 is CASSAIGTSRGYTF. The DNA of the CDR3 is TGTGCCAGCAGTGCGATCGGTACCTCTAGAGGCTACACCTTC.

This clonotype was seen at least ten times. V is TRBV4-2 and J is TRBJ2-7, with TRBD2 matching 8 bases. The length of the CDR3 is 14 residues. Unmatched junction bases numbered 11, after V lost 6 bases and J lost 7 bases. Germline values: CDR1 LGHNA, CDR2 YNFKEQ. The CDR3 protein is CASSLEPRGGEQYF. In nucleotides, the CDR3 is TGTGCCAGCAGTCTAGAACCCCGCGGGGGGGAGCAGTACTTC.